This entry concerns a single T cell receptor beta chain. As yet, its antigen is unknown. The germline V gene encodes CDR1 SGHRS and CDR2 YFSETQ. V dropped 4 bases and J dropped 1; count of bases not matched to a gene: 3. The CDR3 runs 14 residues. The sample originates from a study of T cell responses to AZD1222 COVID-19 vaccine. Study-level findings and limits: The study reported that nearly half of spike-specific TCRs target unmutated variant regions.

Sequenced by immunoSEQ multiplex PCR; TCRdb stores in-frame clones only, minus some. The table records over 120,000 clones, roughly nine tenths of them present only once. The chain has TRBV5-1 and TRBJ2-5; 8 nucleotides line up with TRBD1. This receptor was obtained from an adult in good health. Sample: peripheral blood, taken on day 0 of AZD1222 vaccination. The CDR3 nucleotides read TGCGCCAGCAGCAGGACAGGGTTCCAAGAGACCCAGTACTTC. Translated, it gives CASSRTGFQETQYF. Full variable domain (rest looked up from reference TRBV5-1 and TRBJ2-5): KAGVTQTPRYLIKTRGQQVTLSCSPISGHRSVSWYQQTPGQGLQFLFEYFSETQRNKGNFPGRFSGRQFSNSRSEMNVSTLELGDSALYLCASSRTGFQETQYFGPGTRLLVL.